The 15 T cell receptor beta chains reported below all come from one sample, sequenced in a study of blood T cells in healthy people across ages. The second PCR ran 7 to 11 cycles with a sample-barcoded 5' primer and J-beta primers. TCRdb itself ran the 5' RACE reads through MiXCR, one entry per CDR3 protein. Here the sample spans some 1.6 million distinct CDR3 sequences, 30% to 35% being singletons. Sequenced input: blood. The receptors originated from a woman aged 25-40 years in good health.

The count of this clonotype is one. One junction end does not reproduce the germline sequence, and a read error may be involved. CDR3 in DNA: TGCGGTGCTAGAGATGGCCTGGAGGTGGCGTGGCAAGAGACCCAGTACTTC. This codes for CGARDGLEVAWQETQYF. This chain connects TRBV20-1 to TRBJ2-5; weak D call: TRBD2 (5 bases). Looked up from germline, CDR1 is DFQATT and CDR2 is SNEGSKA (reference sequence). The CDR3 is 17 residues long.

On this clonotype: Its ends do not fully match the called genes, so a read error is possible. CDR3 amino acids: CASREFGYHEQYF. In DNA, the CDR3 is TGCGCCAGCAGGGAGTTCGGGTACCACGAGCAGTACTTC. V and J are TRBV10-1 and TRBJ2-5; D is unclear. The last part of the DNA fits TRBJ2-7 better; the J call may be wrong. Germline V gives CDR1 WNHNN, CDR2 SYGVQD (reference sequence). The CDR3 loop spans 13 amino acids.

V is TRBV3-1 and J is TRBJ1-5; D gene ambiguous. CDR1 and CDR2 (germline): LGHDT, YNNKEL (reference sequence). The CDR3 covers 14 residues. Trimming pared 4 bases from V and 1 base from J, leaving 8 bases between. The CDR3, as DNA: TGTGCCAGCAGCCTAGGCCTAAGCAATCAGCCCCAGCATTTT. Its translation is CASSLGLSNQPQHF.

The chain uses TRBV29-1 and TRBJ2-7; 8 bases line up with TRBD1. V was pared by 7 bases and J by 4 bases, with 6 bases of the junction left unmatched. Per the germline V gene, CDR1 is SQVTM and CDR2 is ANQGSEA. This CDR3 has 12 amino acids. As DNA, the CDR3 is TGCAGCGGTGAGGACAGGGATTACGAGCAGTACTTC. Protein: CSGEDRDYEQYF.

This sequence joins TRBV20-1 and TRBJ2-1; 14 positions match TRBD2. The V gene end was trimmed by 5 bases and the J gene end by 6 bases; junction bases not matched to a gene: 3. CDR1 and CDR2 from the germline V gene are DFQATT and SNEGSKA (reference sequence). The CDR3 totals 14 residues. The CDR3 DNA sequence: TGCAGTGCTGGACTAGCGGGAGGATCCAATGAGCAGTTCTTC. Protein product: CSAGLAGGSNEQFF.

This clonotype came up a few times. The V call is TRBV4-1, the J call TRBJ2-3; TRBD2 might be the D (5 bases). Germline V gene data show CDR1 as MGHRA and CDR2 as YSYEKL. The V gene lost 0 bases and the J gene lost 1 base, with 11 bases spanning the gap. The CDR3 runs 16 residues. CDR3 in DNA: TGCGCCAGCAGCCAAGATCGCGGGTATCGCACAGATACGCAGTATTTT. Amino acids: CASSQDRGYRTDTQYF.

This rearrangement joins TRBV20-1 to TRBJ2-3; TRBD2 matches 7 bases. Trimming took 6 bases from V and 0 from J; bases not matched to a gene: 18. The V gene's germline CDR1 is DFQATT and CDR2 SNEGSKA (reference sequence). The CDR3 has 18 amino acids. The CDR3 nucleotides read TGCAGTGCAGCCACAGACGCTAGCGGAGGTCGTAGCACAGATACGCAGTATTTT. Translated: CSAATDASGGRSTDTQYF.

This clonotype was seen just once. A much larger clone lies one base from this, so it may be a read error. The chain uses TRBV10-3 and TRBJ1-2; D is possibly TRBD1 (6 bases). V lost 2 bases and J lost 7, with 14 bases in between. The CDR3 covers 14 residues. In germline, CDR1 is ENHRY, CDR2 SYGVKD. This CDR3 reads CAISEEGGPCGYTF. The CDR3 DNA reads TGTGCCATCAGTGAGGAAGGGGGGCCGTGTGGCTACACCTTC.

Concerning this clonotype: This clone may be a read error of a much larger clone one base away. The chain is built from TRBV7-6 and TRBJ2-7; 8 positions match TRBD2. From germline, CDR1 is SGHVS and CDR2 FNYEAQ. The CDR3 sequence is 16 residues long. The CDR3 is CASSLIPGLDSYGQYF. The CDR3 nucleotides read TGTGCCAGCAGCTTAATTCCGGGACTAGACTCCTACGGGCAGTACTTC.

This clonotype was seen a handful of times. The CDR3 is CATPSNYGYTF. Written as DNA, the CDR3 is TGTGCCACCCCTTCGAACTATGGCTACACCTTC. J is TRBJ1-2 and V is TRBV15; no reliable D call. Germline loops: CDR1 LNHNV, CDR2 YYDKDF (reference sequence). This CDR3 has 11 amino acids. V lost 8 bases and J lost 2, with 6 bases in between.

The rearrangement uses TRBV20-1 and TRBJ2-4; D gene ambiguous. The end of the DNA aligns better with TRBJ2-7, so the J call may be wrong. Germline V lookup: CDR1 DFQATT, CDR2 SNEGSKA (reference sequence). The CDR3 totals 13 residues. CDR3 bases: TGCAGTGCTAGAGGAAACATCCACTACGAGCAGTACTTC. It specifies CSARGNIHYEQYF.

CDR3 loop: CASSRGTAFMNTEAFF. CDR3 coding DNA: TGTGCCAGCAGTCGCGGGACAGCTTTTATGAACACTGAAGCTTTCTTT. V gene TRBV6-5 combines with J gene TRBJ1-1; 7 bases are shared with TRBD1. After removal of 5 bases from V and 0 bases from J, the junction contained 9 bases not matched to a gene. Germline-derived CDR1 and CDR2 are MNHEY and SVGAGI. The CDR3 covers 16 residues.

V gene TRBV4-1 combines with J gene TRBJ1-5; D unresolved. CDR3 length: 15 residues. From germline, CDR1 is MGHRA and CDR2 YSYEKL. Trimming took off 1 base at V and 4 bases at J, with 11 bases between the two ends. CDR3 nucleotide sequence: TGCGCCAGCAGCCAAGGTGGTCAGGCTAATCAGCCCCAGCATTTT. Translating gives CASSQGGQANQPQHF.

The rearrangement uses TRBV3-1 and TRBJ2-5, with D uncertain. The ends were cut back, 6 bases at V and 6 bases at J, with 23 bases in the middle. Germline V gene data show CDR1 as LGHDT and CDR2 as YNNKEL (reference sequence). The length of the CDR3 is 16 residues. The CDR3 sequence: CASSPLYNLKKKTQYF. Here the CDR3 DNA reads TGTGCCAGCAGTCCACTCTACAACTTGAAAAAGAAGACCCAGTACTTC.

The genes are TRBV5-1 and TRBJ2-6, with D perhaps TRBD2 (6 bases). V was trimmed by 4 bases and J by 0 bases, leaving 17 bases between them. The CDR3 loop spans 18 amino acids. Germline CDR1 SGHRS, CDR2 YFSETQ. Written as DNA, the CDR3 is TGCGCCAGCAGCCCCGGAGGGTTCCCAAGCTCTGGGGCCAACGTCCTGACTTTC. Protein sequence: CASSPGGFPSSGANVLTF.